The 21 T cell receptor beta chains below were found in one sample sequenced in a study of low-dose radiotherapy and immunotherapy resistance in tumors. TRAV- and TRBV-specific primers were used for first-strand cDNA, which covered alpha and beta chains. The authors ran 20 PCR cycles to amplify TCRs with a constant-region primer and V-primer adapter. MiXCR, run by TCRdb on the reads, gives a single entry per CDR3 protein. The sample consists of 75,000 to 95,000 distinct CDR3 sequences, 20% to 25% of them appearing once. The time point is: after trial treatment. The treatment here: LDRT plus nivolumab, ipilimumab, low-dose cyclophosphamide and aspirin (RACIN trial). The sample here was PBMCs, taken after low-dose radiotherapy plus immunotherapy. Receptors originate from a female donor with ovarian cancer.

Points on this clonotype: A far larger clone differs by one base, so this is likely a read error. J is TRBJ2-7 and V is TRBV29-1; D gene unclear. From germline, CDR1 is SQVTM and CDR2 ANQGSEA. The V end lost 4 bases, the J end lost 7 bases, and 11 bases lay between the germline ends. This CDR3 has 11 residues. The chain's CDR3 is CSVAAYNEQYF. The CDR3 DNA sequence: TGCAGCGTTGCCGCCTACAATGAGCAGTACTTC.

With respect to this clonotype: This sequence is one base from a far larger clone and is likely a read error. V and J are TRBV2 and TRBJ2-7, with D perhaps TRBD2 (5 bases). The CDR3 runs to 15 residues. The ends were cut back, 8 bases at V and 7 bases at J, with 24 bases in the middle. CDR1 SNHLY and CDR2 FYNNEI come from the germline V gene. The DNA of the CDR3 is TGTGCCAGCGATCCAAGCGGCAGCTCCTACAATGAGCAGTACTTC. This encodes CASDPSGSSYNEQYF.

V usage is TRBV11-3 and J usage is TRBJ2-5; maybe TRBD2 (5 bases). Per germline, CDR1 SGHNT and CDR2 YENEEA. The CDR3 runs 15 residues. The ends were cut back, 0 bases at V and 2 bases at J, with 10 bases in the middle. CDR3 protein: CASSLDGPGQETQYF. The CDR3, as DNA: TGTGCCAGCAGCTTAGATGGACCGGGACAAGAGACCCAGTACTTC.

This clonotype was seen many times. The rearrangement uses TRBV7-2 and TRBJ2-2; D might be TRBD1 (6 bases). This CDR3 contains 15 residues. Germline-derived CDR1 and CDR2 are SGHTA and FQGNSA. V dropped 3 bases and J dropped 5 bases, with 13 bases sitting between them. This CDR3 reads CASSLGASGTGELFF. CDR3 DNA: TGTGCCAGCAGCTTGGGGGCCTCGGGGACCGGGGAGCTGTTTTTT.

The chain joins TRBV4-1 to TRBJ2-1; D uncertain. Between the trimmed V and J ends, which lost 2 bases and 0 bases, there was a span of 23 bases. Germline V CDR1 and CDR2: MGHRA, YSYEKL. The CDR3 has 20 residues. The CDR3 nucleotides read TGCGCCAGCAGCCAAAAGTGGGCAGCTGGTTCTCCGAGCTCCTACAATGAGCAGTTCTTC. It translates to CASSQKWAAGSPSSYNEQFF.

This clonotype was detected many times. The rearrangement uses TRBV20-1 and TRBJ2-1; TRBD2 might be the D (6 bases). Germline lookup yields CDR1 DFQATT and CDR2 SNEGSKA (reference sequence). Trimming took 6 bases from V and 9 from J, leaving 21 bases between them. The CDR3 extends over 14 amino acids. The CDR3 bases are TGCAGTGCAATACCCCCGGGCGTCGGGGGTGAGCAGTTCTTC. Its protein is CSAIPPGVGGEQFF.

The sample holds many counts of this clonotype. The genes are TRBV2 and TRBJ2-5, with a possible D match to TRBD2 (5 bases). V lost 6 bases to trimming and J lost 2 bases, with 13 bases between them. This CDR3 is 14 amino acids long. Germline CDR1 SNHLY, CDR2 FYNNEI. This chain's CDR3 is CASREVIRQETQYF. CDR3 nucleotides: TGTGCCAGCAGGGAGGTCATACGGCAAGAGACCCAGTACTTC.

This clonotype was counted ten times or more. This chain joins TRBV3-1 and TRBJ2-7, with D possibly TRBD2 on 6 matching bases. From germline, CDR1 is LGHDT and CDR2 YNNKEL (reference sequence). V lost 3 bases, J lost 5 bases, and 20 bases lay in between. This CDR3 region has 16 residues. The CDR3 coding sequence is TGTGCCAGCAGCCAGGCGGGACCCCTAGGCTTTAACGAGCAGTACTTC. It is translated as CASSQAGPLGFNEQYF.

This clonotype was recorded at least ten times. The V gene is TRBV19, the J gene TRBJ2-1; 9 bases match TRBD2. This CDR3 has 15 amino acids. Trimming took 1 base from V and 9 from J; bases not matched to a gene: 7. Per germline, CDR1 LNHDA and CDR2 SQIVND (reference sequence). CDR3 loop: CASSIAGLAKGEQFF. The CDR3 DNA reads as TGTGCCAGTAGTATAGCGGGACTAGCTAAAGGTGAGCAGTTCTTC.

This clonotype has ten or more counts. V gene TRBV3-1 combines with J gene TRBJ1-5; D not resolved. The germline gives CDR1 LGHDT, CDR2 YNNKEL (reference sequence). The CDR3 sequence is 15 residues long. V was trimmed by 5 bases and J by 0 bases, leaving 11 bases between them. The CDR3 here is CASSYGYYSNQPQHF. The CDR3 nucleotides read TGTGCCAGCAGCTACGGTTATTATAGCAATCAGCCCCAGCATTTT.

This clonotype showed up many times. This sequence joins TRBV5-1 and TRBJ1-6; D may be TRBD1 (5 bases). The V and J ends lost 1 base and 9 bases respectively, with 11 bases between them. CDR3 size: 14 residues. Germline loops: CDR1 SGHRS, CDR2 YFSETQ. CDR3 nucleotide sequence: TGCGCCAGCAGCTTGAGACAGAACCTTTCACCCCTCCACTTT. It specifies CASSLRQNLSPLHF.

This chain links TRBV28 with TRBJ1-5; tentative D call: TRBD1 (5 bases). Germline-derived CDR1 and CDR2 are MDHEN and SYDVKM. The CDR3 loop spans 16 amino acids. Trimming removed 4 bases at V and 0 bases at J, with 13 bases between. The CDR3 DNA reads as TGTGCCAGCAGTTGGGGGGGGGTTGGTAGCAATCAGCCCCAGCATTTT. Translating it yields CASSWGGVGSNQPQHF.

This clonotype qualifies as medium-sized. The chain has TRBV2 and TRBJ2-1; 9 bases match TRBD1. Germline values: CDR1 SNHLY, CDR2 FYNNEI. This CDR3 has 15 residues. V lost 5 bases to trimming and J lost 4 bases; unmatched junction nucleotides: 6. CDR3 region: CASSTMTGGYNEQFF. DNA for the CDR3: TGTGCCAGCAGTACCATGACAGGGGGTTACAATGAGCAGTTCTTC.

This clonotype was picked up many times. This rearrangement joins TRBV12-3 or TRBV12-4 to TRBJ2-7; no definite D call. This CDR3 has 11 amino acids. The germline V and J ends were trimmed by 8 bases and 6 bases, with 11 bases remaining between them. In nucleotides, the CDR3 is TGTGCCAGCCCCAATCCCACCGAGCAGTACTTC. Its translation is CASPNPTEQYF.

In the case of this clonotype: This likely traces to a read error, being one base from a far larger clone. The chain uses TRBV5-3 and TRBJ2-1, with 10 bases lining up with TRBD2. TRBV5-3 is filed as an ORF, its function uncertain. V lost 10 bases, J lost 4 bases, and 11 bases stayed unmatched. The CDR3 runs to 15 residues. Here the CDR3 reads CARSQRTSGYNEQFF. CDR3 coding DNA: TGTGCCCGCAGTCAAAGGACTAGCGGATACAATGAGCAGTTCTTC.

At least ten counts were recorded for this clonotype. The chain has TRBV7-8 and TRBJ2-5; 8 bases line up with TRBD1. With 6 bases clipped from V and 5 bases from J, the junction kept 5 bases outside the gene matches. Germline CDR1 SGHVS, CDR2 FQNEAQ. The CDR3 runs 13 residues. The CDR3 DNA is TGTGCCAGCAGGGGACAGGCAAAGGAGACCCAGTACTTC. This sequence encodes CASRGQAKETQYF.

This clonotype was found many times. CDR3 coding DNA: TGTGCCAGCACCAAGAGCTACGAGCAGTACTTC. Protein sequence: CASTKSYEQYF. The rearrangement links TRBV11-2 to TRBJ2-7, with no clear D. The CDR3 is made up of 11 amino acids. Trimming pared 7 bases from V and 3 bases from J, leaving 7 bases between. The germline gives CDR1 SGHAT, CDR2 FQNNGV.

This clonotype was found many times. The chain recombines TRBV28 with TRBJ1-1; 9 bases map to TRBD1. Germline values: CDR1 MDHEN, CDR2 SYDVKM. The CDR3 runs to 15 residues. The junction had 8 bases not matched to a gene; V was cut back by 5 bases and J by 4 bases. CDR3 DNA sequence: TGTGCCAGCAGTCCCGAGACAGGGGGGATCACTGAAGCTTTCTTT. Its protein is CASSPETGGITEAFF.

This clonotype turned up a few times. This chain connects TRBV5-1 to TRBJ1-2; 9 nucleotides line up with TRBD1. V lost 4 bases and J lost 5; bases outside the gene matches: 12. The CDR3 has 16 residues. Germline V gene sequence: CDR1 SGHRS, CDR2 YFSETQ. The CDR3 sequence: CASSPATGQGLYGYTF. CDR3 sequence (DNA): TGCGCCAGCAGCCCGGCTACGGGACAGGGACTTTATGGCTACACCTTC.

This clonotype was observed many times. CDR3 nucleotide sequence: TGTGCCAGCAGCAAACAGGGTTCCTACGAGCAGTACTTC. Its protein is CASSKQGSYEQYF. The chain has TRBV6-5 and TRBJ2-7; D possibly corresponds to TRBD1 (6 bases). The CDR3 consists of 13 residues. Germline V gene sequence: CDR1 MNHEY, CDR2 SVGAGI. Trimming pared 6 bases from V and 1 base from J, leaving 10 bases between.

A note on this clonotype: One junction end disagrees with the germline gene, perhaps due to a read error. The CDR3 region is CASSFGLLASGESTDTQYF. CDR3 DNA: TGTGCCAGCAGCTTTGGGTTACTAGCTAGCGGGGAGAGCACAGATACGCAGTATTTT. This sequence joins TRBV5-3 and TRBJ2-3; 9 bases line up with TRBD2. TRBV5-3 is classed as an ORF, of uncertain function. The CDR3 is made up of 19 amino acids.